This is a list of T cell receptor beta chains from one sample in a study of T cells in Graves' hyperthyroidism and ophthalmopathy. TCRdb redid the calling of the multiplex PCR reads with MiXCR, one entry per CDR3 protein. The sample lists roughly 570,000 distinct CDR3 sequences, under 60% occurring once. Sequencing used peripheral blood or thyroid tissue (not recorded which). Source of these receptors: a woman between 18 and 29 years old with Graves' hyperthyroidism. Both conserved end residues are part of each CDR3. The order of the fields is V gene, J gene, clone size, D gene, CDR3 DNA, CDR3 protein. A D gene is named only where the DNA matches it firmly. Rows give clone size only sometimes, using once, few, many, or a class for an expanded clone.

>TRBV20-1|TRBJ2-7|many|TRBD2
TGCAGTGCCGCAAGGACTAGCGGGAGTTACGAGCAGTACTTC
CSAARTSGSYEQYF
>TRBV4-1|TRBJ2-2|few|TRBD2
TGCGCCAGCAGCCAACCGGGACTAGCGGCCACCGGGGAGCTGTTTTTT
CASSQPGLAATGELFF
>TRBV7-6|TRBJ2-2|many|NA
TGTGCCAGCAGCTTAGATCCTAGCTTACCCACCGGGGAGCTGTTTTTT
CASSLDPSLPTGELFF
>TRBV12-3/TRBV12-4|TRBJ2-5|NA|TRBD2
TGTGCCAGCAGCCATACGGGACTAGCGGGATACACTAGCACAGATACGCAGTACTTC
CASSHTGLAGYTSTDTQYF
>TRBV12-5|TRBJ2-7|NA|TRBD1
TGTGCTAGTGGTTCCGGGACAGGGGGGAACTACGAGCAGTACTTC
CASGSGTGGNYEQYF
>TRBV19|TRBJ1-2|many|NA
TGTGCCAGTAGTATTTTGTATCTCGGGGGGCAAACCTATGGCTACACCTTC
CASSILYLGGQTYGYTF
>TRBV24-1|TRBJ1-1|NA|NA
TGTGCCACCAGCTACACCGTGGAGGGAGCTTTCTTT
CATSYTVEGAFF
>TRBV10-3|TRBJ1-2|NA|NA
TGTGCCATCAGGCCTATTCAGGGGATCTATGGCTACACCTTC
CAIRPIQGIYGYTF
>TRBV7-9|TRBJ1-1|many|NA
TGTGCCAGCAGCCAAATAACAGAGGGAGCTTTCTTT
CASSQITEGAFF
>TRBV7-3|TRBJ2-7|NA|TRBD2
TGTGCCAGCAGTTTAGGGGCCGGGACTAGCGGGACCGAGCAGTACTTC
CASSLGAGTSGTEQYF
>TRBV10-3|TRBJ2-1|NA|TRBD2
TGTGCCATCAGTTACCCTAGCGGGAATGAGCAGTTCTTC
CAISYPSGNEQFF
>TRBV6-5|TRBJ2-7|NA|TRBD2
TGTGCCAGCAGTACCCGGACTAGCGGTGCCTACGAGCAGTACTTC
CASSTRTSGAYEQYF
>TRBV7-9|TRBJ1-2|many|NA
TGTGCCAGCAGCCGGGGGACTAACTATGGCTACACCTTC
CASSRGTNYGYTF
>TRBV7-2|TRBJ2-6|NA|TRBD1
TGTGCCAGCAGCCCGGGACAGGGGGGAGCTGGGGCCAACGTCCTGACTTTC
CASSPGQGGAGANVLTF
>TRBV11-2|TRBJ2-7|NA|TRBD2
TGTGCCAGCAGCTACGGGAGGGACTACGAGCAGTACTTC
CASSYGRDYEQYF
>TRBV20-1|TRBJ1-4|NA|TRBD1
TGCAGTGCTATCAGGACAGGCACTAATGAAAAACTGTTTTTT
CSAIRTGTNEKLFF
>TRBV7-9|TRBJ2-7|NA|NA
TGTGCCAGCAGCCGAGTGACGGCGCAGTACTTC
CASSRVTAQYF
>TRBV2|TRBJ2-7|NA|NA
TGTGCCAGCAGTGTTGGGGGGGCTGGGGCCAACGAGCAGTACTTC
CASSVGGAGANEQYF
>TRBV5-1|TRBJ2-7|many|TRBD1
TGCGCCAGCAGCTTTACCGGGACAGGGGTCCTTGACGAGCAGTACTTC
CASSFTGTGVLDEQYF
>TRBV5-4|TRBJ2-5|NA|NA
NA
CASSIYLCSVGGPLEPQYF
>TRBV9|TRBJ2-5|many|NA
TGTGCCAGCAGCGTAGAGGCAGGGGAGTTAGAGACCCAGTACTTC
CASSVEAGELETQYF
>TRBV10-3|TRBJ1-4|once|NA
TGTGCCACCTCAGGACTAGCGGGAGGGATGGGGAACGAAAAACTGTTTTTT
CATSGLAGGMGNEKLFF